This T cell receptor (beta chain) was profiled in a study of shared clonotypes between healthy human individuals. Study information: A couple of female and a few male donors aged 18 to 49 were enrolled. Study-level points and caveats: Clonotype sharing among the donors was expected to vary with sequencing depth.

Methods used by the authors: As immunoSEQ supplied junction-only sequences (without quality scores), filtering differed. Using immunoSEQ multiplex PCR, the repertoire was profiled, and TCRdb retains in-frame clones only, with some absent. The DNA was the basis for D and trimming; V, J and clone size are from that table. This table holds more than 2 million clones, around 93% found once. Naive CD8 cells lacked CD45RO, underwent positive selection for CCR7 and left out terminally differentiated effector memory CD45RA+ cells. Concerning this clone itself: Its antigen is as yet unknown.

The CDR3 spans 19 residues. Germline V gene lookup returns CDR1 MNHEY and CDR2 SMNVEV (reference sequence). The V gene lost 2 bases and the J gene lost 1 base, with 23 bases spanning the gap. V usage is TRBV27 and J usage is TRBJ2-5; D perhaps matches TRBD1 (5 bases). Sequencing used naive CD8+ T cells from PBMCs. This clonotype originated in a man younger than 30 in good health. Some clones in this sample may be carry-over from other donors' samples. The CDR3 here is CASSLLSGISGRAQETQYF. In DNA, the CDR3 is TGTGCCAGCAGTTTACTGAGTGGGATCTCAGGCAGGGCCCAAGAGACCCAGTACTTC.